The T cell receptor beta chain described here comes from a study of cytomegalovirus exposure and HLA in healthy donors. V was cut by 1 base and J by 2 bases, with 5 bases left in between. The CDR3 loop spans 13 amino acids. From germline, CDR1 is LGHNA and CDR2 YSLEER. The primer mix had 60 Vbeta and 13 Jbeta primers. Assay used: immunoSEQ multiplex PCR; TCRdb lists only in-frame clones, some missing. This table holds about 190,000 clones, almost 80% found once. This TCR was recovered from a woman between 18 and 29 years old in good health and CMV-seronegative. The chain links TRBV4-3 to TRBJ2-5, with D uncertain. The source material was PBMCs. CDR3 residues: CASSQVLQETQYF. The DNA of the CDR3 is TGCGCCAGCAGCCAAGTGCTACAAGAGACCCAGTACTTC.